The rows below give T cell receptor beta chains drawn from one sample of a study of cytomegalovirus exposure and HLA in healthy donors. TCRdb's table, derived via immunoSEQ multiplex PCR, lists solely in-frame clones and lacks some. The sample records some 150,000 clones, just under 85% being singletons. Sequencing was carried out using PBMCs. The receptor set was obtained from a middle-aged woman in good health and CMV-seronegative. CDR3s include the opening cysteine and the closing phenylalanine or tryptophan. The D gene is left open where the match is weak. Size is stated for part of the rows, as once, few or many counts, or as a class when the clone is expanded.

few	15	.	TRBV14	TRBJ2-1	CASSRPRGSYNEQFF	TGTGCCAGCAGCCGCCCTCGCGGCTCCTACAATGAGCAGTTCTTC
.	16	TRBD2	TRBV7-9	TRBJ2-5	CVSSWPAGGSQETQYF	TGTGTCAGCAGCTGGCCAGCGGGGGGGTCGCAAGAGACCCAGTACTTC
.	13	.	TRBV7-8	TRBJ2-3	CASSPGGPNTQYF	TGTGCCAGCAGTCCCGGTGGGCCGAATACGCAGTATTTT
.	17	TRBD1	TRBV9	TRBJ2-2	CASSPSWTGGVTGELFF	TGTGCCAGCAGCCCCTCCTGGACAGGGGGCGTCACCGGGGAGCTGTTTTTT
.	15	TRBD2	TRBV27	TRBJ2-1	CASHAGTSGYNEQFF	TGTGCCAGTCACGCCGGGACTAGCGGATACAATGAGCAGTTCTTC
.	15	TRBD1	TRBV28	TRBJ1-4	CASSPPGQGGEKLFF	TGTGCCAGCAGTCCGCCGGGACAGGGTGGCGAAAAACTGTTTTTT
.	18	TRBD1	TRBV30	TRBJ1-2	CAWTEQGSFGTAPYGYTF	TGTGCCTGGACTGAGCAAGGATCATTCGGGACAGCTCCGTATGGCTACACCTTC
.	14	TRBD1	TRBV28	TRBJ1-3	CASTDSTGADTIYF	TGTGCCAGCACTGACAGCACAGGGGCGGACACCATATATTTT
.	19	TRBD2	TRBV27	TRBJ2-1	CASSLSRARTSGGYNEQFF	TGTGCCAGCAGTTTATCACGGGCCCGGACTAGCGGGGGTTACAATGAGCAGTTCTTC
.	17	TRBD2	TRBV7-9	TRBJ2-7	CASSPALAGWNSYEQYF	TGTGCCAGCAGCCCAGCCCTAGCGGGATGGAACTCCTACGAGCAGTACTTC
.	15	TRBD1	TRBV5-4	TRBJ1-1	CASSPGGTTNTEAFF	TGTGCCAGCAGCCCAGGGGGCACGACGAACACTGAAGCTTTCTTT
.	15	.	TRBV4-3	TRBJ2-3	CASSQVRSSGDTQYF	TGCGCCAGCAGCCAAGTAAGGAGTAGTGGGGATACGCAGTATTTT
.	13	.	TRBV13	TRBJ2-1	CASSGSSYNEQFF	TGTGCCAGCAGCGGTAGCTCCTACAATGAGCAGTTCTTC
.	18	.	TRBV11-2	TRBJ2-1	CASSLAWSGLQTYNEQFF	TGTGCCAGCAGCTTAGCTTGGTCGGGTCTTCAGACCTACAATGAGCAGTTCTTC
.	17	TRBD1	TRBV19	TRBJ1-1	CASTPGRGQGGGTEAFF	TGTGCCAGTACCCCAGGACGTGGACAGGGCGGTGGCACTGAAGCTTTCTTT
.	15	.	TRBV18	TRBJ1-4	CASSPPAGAEEKLFF	TGTGCCAGCTCACCACCGGCAGGGGCGGAAGAAAAACTGTTTTTT
.	18	TRBD1	TRBV28	TRBJ1-1	CASSFHGQGSLGNTEAFF	TGTGCCAGCAGTTTTCATGGACAGGGGAGCCTCGGGAACACTGAAGCTTTCTTT
.	12	.	TRBV10-3	TRBJ2-7	CAISVVEVEQYF	TGTGCCATCAGTGTGGTCGAGGTCGAGCAGTACTTC
once	13	.	TRBV6-4	TRBJ2-3	CASSVGSTDTQYF	TGTGCCAGCAGTGTTGGCAGCACAGATACGCAGTATTTT
.	15	TRBD1	TRBV4-2	TRBJ2-7	CASSQGGQGAYEQYF	TGTGCCAGCAGCCAAGGGGGACAGGGAGCCTACGAGCAGTACTTC
.	15	.	TRBV7-9	TRBJ1-6	CASTDGDSYNSPLHF	TGTGCCAGCACCGACGGGGACTCCTATAATTCACCCCTCCACTTT
.	16	TRBD2	TRBV4-3	TRBJ2-2	CASTSIGTTNTGELFF	TGCGCCAGCACCTCAATCGGGACTACAAACACCGGGGAGCTGTTTTTT
.	16	.	TRBV9	TRBJ2-3	CASSARSGGPSDTQYF	TGTGCCAGCAGCGCTCGTTCCGGAGGGCCATCAGATACGCAGTATTTT
.	14	TRBD1	TRBV6-5	TRBJ1-2	CASSYAAGTGTYTF	TGTGCCAGCAGTTACGCGGCCGGGACAGGGACCTACACCTTC
once	15	TRBD2	TRBV7-6	TRBJ2-1	CASSLGGGPYNEQFF	TGTGCCAGCAGCTTAGGGGGAGGGCCTTACAATGAGCAGTTCTTC
once	13	.	TRBV11-2	TRBJ2-5	CASSRDRSETQYF	TGTGCCAGCAGCCGCGACAGGTCAGAGACCCAGTACTTC
few	16	.	TRBV4-2	TRBJ1-2	CASSQFMGPPGDGYTF	TGTGCCAGCAGCCAATTTATGGGGCCCCCGGGCGATGGCTACACCTTC
few	15	.	TRBV4-3	TRBJ2-7	CASSQDQAAAYEQYF	TGCGCCAGCAGCCAAGATCAGGCCGCTGCCTACGAGCAGTACTTC
.	16	.	TRBV10-2	TRBJ2-7	CASSERLWAADYEQYF	TGCGCCAGCAGTGAGCGCCTTTGGGCAGCCGACTACGAGCAGTACTTC
.	11	.	TRBV13	TRBJ2-5	CASSQQETQYF	TGTGCCAGCAGCCAGCAAGAGACCCAGTACTTC
.	15	TRBD1	TRBV7-3	TRBJ2-7	CASSPSRTGKVEQYF	TGTGCCAGCAGCCCCTCCCGGACAGGGAAGGTCGAGCAGTACTTC
.	19	TRBD2	TRBV9	TRBJ2-3	CASSSYLAGGAYDTDTQYF	TGTGCCAGCAGCTCTTACCTAGCGGGAGGGGCCTATGACACAGATACGCAGTATTTT
few	13	TRBD1	TRBV5-4	TRBJ1-1	CASSRTGGWEAFF	TGTGCCAGCAGCCGAACAGGGGGTTGGGAAGCTTTCTTT
.	18	TRBD2	TRBV29-1	TRBJ2-1	CSVEGSLGRLAGSEEQFF	TGCAGCGTTGAAGGGTCTTTAGGCCGCCTAGCGGGATCCGAAGAGCAGTTCTTC
.	19	TRBD2	TRBV11-2	TRBJ2-3	CASSLESPGTSGSTDTQYF	TGTGCCAGCAGCTTAGAATCCCCCGGGACTAGCGGCTCCACAGATACGCAGTATTTT
.	13	.	TRBV7-9	TRBJ1-1	CASVWGGDTEAFF	TGTGCCAGCGTATGGGGGGGGGACACTGAAGCTTTCTTT
.	19	.	TRBV18	TRBJ2-1	CASSPPLASKRPGYNEQFF	TGTGCCAGCTCACCACCTTTGGCTAGCAAGAGACCGGGATACAATGAGCAGTTCTTC
.	15	.	TRBV7-8	TRBJ2-7	CASSHPTAGTYEQYF	TGTGCCAGCAGCCACCCCACGGCGGGAACCTACGAGCAGTACTTC
.	17	TRBD2	TRBV27	TRBJ2-3	CASSLPKTSGNTDTQYF	TGTGCCAGCAGTCTACCTAAGACTAGCGGCAACACAGATACGCAGTATTTT
.	14	.	TRBV25-1	TRBJ1-2	CASSEWGGNYGYTF	TGTGCCAGCAGTGAATGGGGCGGTAACTATGGCTACACCTTC
.	15	.	TRBV5-1	TRBJ2-3	CASSLPQGGTDTQYF	TGCGCCAGCAGCTTGCCGCAGGGTGGCACAGATACGCAGTATTTT
once	15	.	TRBV30	TRBJ2-7	CAWSVQQGVAYEQYF	TGTGCCTGGAGTGTACAACAGGGTGTAGCCTACGAGCAGTACTTC
.	17	TRBD1	TRBV13	TRBJ1-2	CASSFVSGGSANYGYTF	TGTGCCAGCAGCTTCGTTTCAGGGGGTTCAGCTAACTATGGCTACACCTTC
.	14	.	TRBV4-2	TRBJ2-5	CASSQEDSQETQYF	TGTGCCAGCAGCCAAGAGGACTCCCAAGAGACCCAGTACTTC
once	16	TRBD2	TRBV2	TRBJ2-5	CASSEARGGTEETQYF	TGTGCCAGCAGTGAAGCCCGGGGGGGTACAGAAGAGACCCAGTACTTC
.	14	TRBD1	TRBV6-6	TRBJ2-7	CASSRGQLSYEQYF	TGTGCCAGCAGCCGGGGACAGCTCAGCTACGAGCAGTACTTC
.	15	.	TRBV9	TRBJ2-7	CASSVDGIGAYEQYF	TGTGCCAGCAGCGTAGACGGGATTGGGGCCTACGAGCAGTACTTC
.	14	.	TRBV2	TRBJ1-5	CASSEARGRGPQHF	TGTGCCAGCAGTGAAGCCAGAGGACGGGGGCCCCAGCATTTT
few	12	.	TRBV6-6	TRBJ2-7	CASSYRALEQYF	TGTGCCAGCAGCTACCGCGCCCTGGAGCAGTACTTC
once	14	.	TRBV4-3	TRBJ1-1	CASSPATVNTEAFF	TGCGCCAGCAGCCCGGCGACAGTGAACACTGAAGCTTTCTTT
.	13	.	TRBV7-3	TRBJ2-2	CASSLTSAGELFF	TGTGCCAGCAGCTTAACGTCCGCCGGGGAGCTGTTTTTT
.	14	.	TRBV27	TRBJ2-7	CASSFGERGYEQYF	TGTGCCAGCAGTTTTGGGGAGCGCGGTTACGAGCAGTACTTC
.	20	TRBD2	TRBV15	TRBJ2-6	CATSRAGTSGRGFGANVLTF	TGTGCCACCAGCAGGGCCGGGACTAGCGGGAGAGGGTTTGGGGCCAACGTCCTGACTTTC
.	14	.	TRBV10-3	TRBJ2-5	CAISELGAQETQYF	TGTGCCATCAGTGAGCTTGGGGCCCAAGAGACCCAGTACTTC
.	13	.	TRBV5-1	TRBJ1-5	CASSLRGNQPQHF	TGCGCCAGCAGCTTGAGAGGAAATCAGCCCCAGCATTTT
.	14	TRBD1	TRBV5-4	TRBJ2-1	CASSLGGQVNEQFF	TGTGCCAGCAGCTTGGGGGGACAGGTCAATGAGCAGTTCTTC
.	14	.	TRBV28	TRBJ1-2	CASSLKQINYGYTF	TGTGCCAGCAGTTTAAAACAGATCAACTATGGCTACACCTTC
.	14	TRBD1	TRBV9	TRBJ2-1	CASSVGIGGWEQFF	TGTGCCAGCAGCGTAGGTATAGGGGGCTGGGAGCAGTTCTTC
.	15	TRBD2	TRBV7-8	TRBJ2-3	CASSWTSGYTDTQYF	TGTGCCAGCAGCTGGACTAGCGGATACACAGATACGCAGTATTTT
.	15	TRBD2	TRBV9	TRBJ2-7	CASSVGLAGAYEQYF	TGTGCCAGCAGCGTCGGACTAGCGGGAGCCTACGAGCAGTACTTC